This TCR beta chain derives from a study of cytomegalovirus exposure and HLA in healthy donors. Study details: One earlier analysis, a look at 180 million or so T cells, found some 100 million unique TCR beta sequences. Overall study results and limits: Among the most significant clusters, several appeared linked to common viral pathogens in a later analysis.

To note about this clone: Its antigen is still unknown.

Vbeta (60) and Jbeta (13) primers were used in the PCR. Sequenced by immunoSEQ multiplex PCR; TCRdb stores in-frame clones only, minus some. This table has about 98,000 clones, roughly 70% appearing once. The germline CDR1 and CDR2 sequences are MNHEY and SVGAGI. V was pared by 5 bases and J by 3 bases, with 10 bases of the junction left unmatched. CDR3 length: 15 residues. This receptor was identified in a man aged 50 to 59 in good health and CMV-seronegative. The chain joins TRBV6-5 to TRBJ2-7; 7 bases match TRBD1. Sequenced: PBMCs. In DNA form, the CDR3 reads TGTGCCAGCAGTCAAACCGGGACAGCGATCTACGAGCAGTACTTC. The encoded protein is CASSQTGTAIYEQYF.